This TCR beta chain was documented in a study of shared clonotypes between healthy human individuals. Study-level findings and limits: What limited the represented genetic and exposure-history diversity was the small number of donors. Only blood samples were collected, and tissue repertoires likely differ.

This clone has a handful of counts. Antigen specificity is unknown. Donors were Caucasian adults residing in Nashville, Tennessee, USA. Negatively enriched CD4+ T cells were divided by CD45RA into naive and memory. This CDR3 has 12 residues. Germline loops: CDR1 SGHRS, CDR2 YFSETQ. Trimming stripped 0 bases from V and 10 bases from J, with 7 bases between. Clones were sequenced by immunoSEQ multiplex PCR, and TCRdb holds only the in-frame ones, with some missing. This sample yields approximately 740,000 clones, of which approximately 79% are seen a single time; over 1.5% belongs to the top ten. The sequence derives from a woman under 40 in good health. The V and J genes are TRBV5-1 and TRBJ2-2; D gene uncertain. The sequenced sample was memory CD4+ T cells sorted from blood. The subset is: CD45RA-negative fraction. The CDR3 is CASSLDLLELFF. The CDR3 DNA is TGCGCCAGCAGCTTGGACCTCTTGGAGCTGTTTTTT.